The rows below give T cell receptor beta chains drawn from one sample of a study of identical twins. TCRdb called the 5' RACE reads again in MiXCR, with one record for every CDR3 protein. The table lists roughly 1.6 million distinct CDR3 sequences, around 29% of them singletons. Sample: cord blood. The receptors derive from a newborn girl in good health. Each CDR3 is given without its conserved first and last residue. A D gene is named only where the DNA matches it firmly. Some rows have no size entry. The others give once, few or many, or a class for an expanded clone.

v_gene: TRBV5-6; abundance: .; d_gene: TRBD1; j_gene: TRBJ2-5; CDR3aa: ASSLGDRAKTQY
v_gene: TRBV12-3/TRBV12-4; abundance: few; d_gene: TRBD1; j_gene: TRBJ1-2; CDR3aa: ASKDPGQGNYGYT
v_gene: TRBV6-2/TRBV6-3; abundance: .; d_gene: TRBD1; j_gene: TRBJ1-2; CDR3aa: ASRLRDRDYGYT
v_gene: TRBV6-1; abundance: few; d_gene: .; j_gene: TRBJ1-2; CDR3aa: ATYAGRDNGYT
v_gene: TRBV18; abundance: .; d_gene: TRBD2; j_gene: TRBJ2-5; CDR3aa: ASSLRTSGSGETQY
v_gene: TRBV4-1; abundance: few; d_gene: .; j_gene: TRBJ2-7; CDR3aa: ASSHPTRGGYEQY
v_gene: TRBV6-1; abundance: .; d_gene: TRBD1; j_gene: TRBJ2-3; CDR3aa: ASSQTDRVTDTQY
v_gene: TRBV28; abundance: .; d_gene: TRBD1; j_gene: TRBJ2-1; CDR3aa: ASRIGTGPYNEQF
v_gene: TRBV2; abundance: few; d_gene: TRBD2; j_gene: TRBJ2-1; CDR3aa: ASRRLAGGRYEQF
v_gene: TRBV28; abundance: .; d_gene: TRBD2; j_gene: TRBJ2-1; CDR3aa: ASRRGTSGNNEQF
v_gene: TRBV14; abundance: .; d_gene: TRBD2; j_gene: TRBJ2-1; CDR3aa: ASSQESSGTRRNEQF
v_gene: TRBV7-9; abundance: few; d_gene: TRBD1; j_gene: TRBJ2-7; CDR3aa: ASSLGDRSTYEQY
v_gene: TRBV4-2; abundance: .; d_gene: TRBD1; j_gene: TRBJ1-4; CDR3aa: ASSQDTGGNEKLF
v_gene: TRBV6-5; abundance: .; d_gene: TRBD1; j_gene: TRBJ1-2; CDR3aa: ASTKQGGGYT
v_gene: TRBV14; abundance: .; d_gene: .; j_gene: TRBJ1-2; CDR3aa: ASSQAPGSRGYT